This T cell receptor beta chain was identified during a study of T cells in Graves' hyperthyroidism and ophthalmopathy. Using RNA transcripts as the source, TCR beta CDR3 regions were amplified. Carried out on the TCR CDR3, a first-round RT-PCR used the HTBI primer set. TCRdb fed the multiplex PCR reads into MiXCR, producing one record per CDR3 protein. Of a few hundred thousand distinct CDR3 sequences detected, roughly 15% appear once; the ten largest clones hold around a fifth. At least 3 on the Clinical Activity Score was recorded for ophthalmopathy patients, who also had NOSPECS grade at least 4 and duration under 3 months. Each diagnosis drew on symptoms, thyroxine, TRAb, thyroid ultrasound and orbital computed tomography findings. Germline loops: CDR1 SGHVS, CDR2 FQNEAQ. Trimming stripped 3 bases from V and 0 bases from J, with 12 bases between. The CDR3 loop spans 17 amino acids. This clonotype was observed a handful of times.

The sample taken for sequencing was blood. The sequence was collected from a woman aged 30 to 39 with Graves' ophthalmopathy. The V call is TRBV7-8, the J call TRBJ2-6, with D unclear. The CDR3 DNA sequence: TGTGCCAGCAGCTTGGGTCTGCCCCGCTCTGGGGCCAACGTCCTGACTTTC. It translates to CASSLGLPRSGANVLTF.